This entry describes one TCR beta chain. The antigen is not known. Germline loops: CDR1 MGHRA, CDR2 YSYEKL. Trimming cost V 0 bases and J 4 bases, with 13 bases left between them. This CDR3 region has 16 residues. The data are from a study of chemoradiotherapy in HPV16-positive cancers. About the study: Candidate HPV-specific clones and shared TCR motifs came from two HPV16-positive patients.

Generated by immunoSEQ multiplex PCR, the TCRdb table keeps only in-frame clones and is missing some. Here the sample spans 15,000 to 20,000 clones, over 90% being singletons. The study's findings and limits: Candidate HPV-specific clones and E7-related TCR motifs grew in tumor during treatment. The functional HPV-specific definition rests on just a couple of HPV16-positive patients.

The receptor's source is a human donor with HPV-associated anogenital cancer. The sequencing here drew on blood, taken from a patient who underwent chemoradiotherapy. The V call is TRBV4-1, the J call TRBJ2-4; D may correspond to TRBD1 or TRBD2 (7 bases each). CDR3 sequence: CASSQETGRVKNIQYF. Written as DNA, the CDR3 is TGCGCCAGCAGCCAAGAGACAGGGAGGGTAAAAAACATTCAGTACTTC.